This T cell receptor (beta chain) was found in a study of PD-L1 blockade in urothelial cancer. The overall study: T cells numbered a median of around 140,000 in the blood samples.

There are 20 residues in the CDR3. In germline, CDR1 is SGHDN, CDR2 FVKESK. V lost 0 bases and J lost 0; bases outside the gene matches: 13. This clone showed up just once. TCRdb's copy holds only in-frame clones and misses some; the assay was immunoSEQ multiplex PCR. Of fewer than 95,000 clones listed, less than 90% are singletons. Time point of the sample: pretreatment peripheral blood. The material was PBMCs, obtained around atezolizumab (anti-PD-L1) treatment. The TCR sequence derives from a man between 60 and 70 years old with urothelial cancer. This chain links TRBV14 with TRBJ2-2; the match to TRBD1 covers 7 bases. CDR3 residues: CASSQEVRTGHFANTGELFF. The CDR3 DNA follows: TGTGCCAGCAGCCAAGAAGTGAGGACAGGACATTTCGCGAACACCGGGGAGCTGTTTTTT.